Presented here are 23 T cell receptor beta chains from one specimen sequenced in a study of identical twins. TCRdb ran MiXCR on the 5' RACE reads and lists one entry per CDR3 protein. The data contain about 340,000 distinct CDR3 sequences, around 9% of them singletons. Sequenced input: naive T cells sorted from blood. Source of these receptors: a woman between 50 and 59 years old in good health.

Notes on this clonotype: No conserved phenylalanine or tryptophan is present at the end of the CDR3, so a read error is the likely explanation. This rearrangement joins TRBV2 to TRBJ2-5; D is unclear. This CDR3 has 12 amino acids. Germline V gives CDR1 SNHLY, CDR2 FYNNEI. The V end lost 7 bases, the J end lost 3 bases, and 9 bases lay between the germline ends. CDR3 nucleotide sequence: TGTGCCAGCATGAGCCCAAAAGAGACCCAGTACCTC. This sequence encodes CASMSPKETQYL.

The rearrangement uses TRBV5-1 and TRBJ2-1; TRBD2 aligns across 13 bases. The V and J ends lost 5 bases and 7 bases, in that order; junction bases with no gene match: 6. This CDR3 region has 15 residues. The germline V gene encodes CDR1 SGHRS and CDR2 YFSETQ. CDR3 loop: CASSPGLAGSNEQFF. The CDR3 DNA reads as TGCGCCAGCAGTCCGGGACTAGCGGGGAGTAATGAGCAGTTCTTC. Full variable domain (missing parts from reference TRBV5-1 and TRBJ2-1): KAGVTQTPRYLIKTRGQQVTLSCSPISGHRSVSWYQQTPGQGLQFLFEYFSETQRNKGNFPGRFSGRQFSNSRSEMNVSTLELGDSALYLCASSPGLAGSNEQFFGPGTRLTVL.

The rearrangement links TRBV12-3 or TRBV12-4 to TRBJ1-4; D call uncertain. The CDR3 loop spans 13 amino acids. V lost 2 bases and J lost 0, with 1 base in between. CDR3: CASSLPTNEKLFF. CDR3 sequence (DNA): TGTGCCAGCAGTTTACCAACTAATGAAAAACTGTTTTTT.

This clonotype was seen only a few times. This chain uses TRBV9 with TRBJ2-4; no firm D call. Germline CDR1 SGDLS, CDR2 YYNGEE. This CDR3 has 15 amino acids. Deletions cut 0 bases from V and 0 bases from J, with 7 bases between. CDR3 sequence reads: CASSVGALAKNIQYF. CDR3 coding DNA: TGTGCCAGCAGCGTAGGGGCATTAGCCAAAAACATTCAGTACTTC.

This clonotype was observed a handful of times. The chain combines TRBV9 with TRBJ2-1; tentatively, D is TRBD1 (6 bases). Trimming pared 2 bases from V and 2 bases from J, leaving 11 bases between. The CDR3 is 15 amino acids. CDR1 and CDR2 (germline): SGDLS, YYNGEE. In DNA, the CDR3 is TGTGCCAGCAGCGTCGGGACACTCACCTACAATGAGCAGTTCTTC. As protein: CASSVGTLTYNEQFF.

The sample holds many counts of this clonotype. The chain joins TRBV5-1 to TRBJ2-5, with D possibly TRBD2 on 5 matching bases. Trimming pared 1 base from V and 2 bases from J, leaving 9 bases between. From germline, CDR1 is SGHRS and CDR2 YFSETQ. The CDR3 sequence is 14 residues long. This chain's CDR3 is CASSLSGLQETQYF. The CDR3 DNA follows: TGCGCCAGCAGCTTGAGTGGACTGCAAGAGACCCAGTACTTC.

With regard to this clonotype: One base away lies a much larger clone, so this may be a sequencing read error. The V call is TRBV27, the J call TRBJ2-7; D gene unclear. This CDR3 spans 11 amino acids. The germline V gene has CDR1 MNHEY and CDR2 SMNVEV (reference sequence). The V end lost 8 bases, the J end lost 2 bases, and 7 bases lay between the germline ends. Here the CDR3 reads CASGKAYEQYF. For the CDR3, the DNA is TGTGCCAGCGGGAAGGCCTACGAGCAGTACTTC.

This clonotype was seen a handful of times. The rearrangement links TRBV12-3 or TRBV12-4 to TRBJ2-5, with D perhaps matching TRBD1 (5 bases). Trimming left V 6 bases short and J 0 bases short, with 8 bases between. The CDR3 extends over 13 amino acids. Here the CDR3 DNA reads TGTGCCAGCAGCTACAGGTACCAAGAGACCCAGTACTTC. It yields the protein CASSYRYQETQYF.

This chain joins TRBV12-3 or TRBV12-4 and TRBJ2-3; possible D gene TRBD2, 5 bases. Trimming removed 6 bases at V and 6 bases at J, with 13 bases between. This CDR3 has 13 amino acids. CDR3: CASSPRAGDTQYF. The CDR3 nucleotides are TGTGCCAGCAGCCCGAGGGCCGGGGATACGCAGTATTTT.

Turning to this clonotype: This may come from a read error, since a much larger clone is one base off. The chain uses TRBV6-1 and TRBJ2-1, with a weak D call TRBD1 (6 bases). The length of the CDR3 is 16 residues. The germline V gene encodes CDR1 MNHNS and CDR2 SASEGT. The ends were cut back, 4 bases at V and 5 bases at J, with 18 bases in the middle. The CDR3 reads CASSGRNRVWDNEQFF. The CDR3 coding sequence is TGTGCCAGCAGTGGGAGGAACAGGGTGTGGGACAATGAGCAGTTCTTC.

As regards this clonotype: The CDR3 ends on some other residue instead of the conserved phenylalanine or tryptophan, so this is likely a read error. The chain links TRBV7-2 to TRBJ2-5; D gene unclear. The CDR3 sequence is 11 residues long. Germline-derived CDR1 and CDR2 are SGHTA and FQGNSA. V gave up 5 bases and J gave up 9 bases, with 10 bases separating them. Written as DNA, the CDR3 is TGTGCCAGCAGCCTCCCGGCGGCCCAGTACTTA. Translation: CASSLPAAQYL.

This clonotype was observed a handful of times. DNA for the CDR3: TGTGCCAGCAGTGAGTCTTACCAGACAGCTAATCAGCCCCAGCATTTT. It is translated as CASSESYQTANQPQHF. This chain connects TRBV2 to TRBJ1-5; tentatively, D is TRBD1 (5 bases). The CDR3 covers 16 residues. With 3 bases removed from V and 4 bases from J, the gap between germline ends came to 16 bases. The germline V gene encodes CDR1 SNHLY and CDR2 FYNNEI.

This clonotype was recorded many times. V usage is TRBV10-3 and J usage is TRBJ2-7, with D possibly being TRBD1 (6 bases). V lost 4 bases and J lost 4, with 11 bases in between. The germline CDR1 and CDR2 sequences are ENHRY and SYGVKD. The CDR3 contains 13 residues. This CDR3 reads CAISGTGIYEQYV. In DNA, the CDR3 is TGTGCCATCAGTGGCACAGGGATTTACGAGCAGTACGTC.

J is TRBJ2-7 and V is TRBV10-1; TRBD2 matches 7 bases. V dropped 10 bases and J dropped 0; count of bases not matched to a gene: 12. This CDR3 has 15 amino acids. Germline V lookup: CDR1 WNHNN, CDR2 SYGVQD (reference sequence). CDR3 in DNA: TGCGCCACCACTCCGGGGCTAGCGGCCTCCTACGAGCAGTACGTC. Translating gives CATTPGLAASYEQYV.

This clonotype showed up many times. The chain links TRBV20-1 to TRBJ2-7, with unresolved D. The germline V and J ends were trimmed by 2 bases and 2 bases, with 10 bases remaining between them. This CDR3 comprises 13 residues. Per the germline V gene, CDR1 is DFQATT and CDR2 is SNEGSKA (reference sequence). The CDR3 region is CSARRETPYEQYF. The DNA of the CDR3 is TGCAGTGCTAGACGTGAAACCCCCTACGAGCAGTACTTC.

This chain joins TRBV19 and TRBJ2-3; D gene unclear. V dropped 0 bases and J dropped 3 bases, with 10 bases sitting between them. There are 15 residues in the CDR3. CDR1 LNHDA and CDR2 SQIVND come from the germline V gene (reference sequence). The CDR3 DNA reads TGTGCCAGTAGTATAGATGGCGTCGGGACAGATACGCAGTATTTT. Amino acids: CASSIDGVGTDTQYF. Full variable domain (outside the CDR3, taken from reference TRBV19 and TRBJ2-3): DGGITQSPKYLFRKEGQNVTLSCEQNLNHDAMYWYRQDPGQGLRLIYYSQIVNDFQKGDIAEGYSVSREKKESFPLTVTSAQKNPTAFYLCASSIDGVGTDTQYFGPGTRLTVL.

This clonotype occurred many times. This sequence joins TRBV27 and TRBJ1-1; 9 nucleotides agree with TRBD1. CDR1 is MNHEY, CDR2 SMNVEV, per germline (reference sequence). V shed 6 bases, J shed 0 bases, and the junction held 8 bases outside the gene matches. The length of the CDR3 is 16 residues. CDR3 loop: CASSVKQGAVNTEAFF. CDR3 sequence (DNA): TGTGCCAGCAGCGTAAAACAGGGGGCGGTGAACACTGAAGCTTTCTTT.

The gene calls are TRBV30 and TRBJ2-1; 10 bases match TRBD2. Germline CDR1 GTSNPN, CDR2 SVGIG (reference sequence). CDR3 length equals 13 residues. The trim removed 5 bases at V and 6 bases at J, leaving 4 bases unmatched. The CDR3 nucleotides are TGTGCCTGGGAGCGGGAGGGCCTCAATGAGCAGTTCTTC. Its protein is CAWEREGLNEQFF.

This clonotype was recorded many times. V gene TRBV12-3 or TRBV12-4 combines with J gene TRBJ2-1, with D uncertain. With 8 bases removed from V and 10 bases from J, the gap between germline ends came to 6 bases. CDR3 length: 9 amino acids. This CDR3 reads CASPEEQFF. CDR3 DNA sequence: TGTGCCAGCCCTGAAGAGCAGTTCTTC.

In its sample, this clonotype was seen many times. The rearrangement joins TRBV5-1 to TRBJ2-5; TRBD1 is a possible D gene (5 bases). Germline V lookup: CDR1 SGHRS, CDR2 YFSETQ. The CDR3 consists of 13 residues. V lost 2 bases and J 1 base, leaving 6 bases between the germline ends. CDR3 in amino acids: CASSFQGQETQYF. DNA for the CDR3: TGCGCCAGCAGCTTTCAGGGCCAAGAGACCCAGTACTTC.

The chain links TRBV5-1 to TRBJ1-2, with a weak D call TRBD1 (5 bases). Germline assignment: CDR1 SGHRS and CDR2 YFSETQ. The CDR3 has 14 amino acids. V was pared by 3 bases and J by 0 bases, with 9 bases between. The DNA of the CDR3 is TGCGCCAGCAGCTCACAGGTGGCTAACTATGGCTACACCTTC. Amino acids: CASSSQVANYGYTF.

CDR3 coding DNA: TGTGCCAGCACAGTAGCGGGTGCTAGCACAGATACGCAGTATTTT. Protein: CASTVAGASTDTQYF. The chain carries TRBV6-5 and TRBJ2-3, with 7 bases identical to TRBD2. This CDR3 contains 15 residues. CDR1 and CDR2 (germline): MNHEY, SVGAGI. The trim removed 7 bases at V and 0 bases at J, leaving 7 bases unmatched.

This clonotype was counted at least ten times. This chain uses TRBV12-3 or TRBV12-4 with TRBJ1-1; D remains unclear. V was shortened by 2 bases and J by 8 bases, with 9 bases between the two germline ends. This CDR3 has 12 amino acids. The CDR3 coding sequence is TGTGCCAGCAGTTTATCGGCTGAAGAAGCTTTCTTT. Translating it yields CASSLSAEEAFF.